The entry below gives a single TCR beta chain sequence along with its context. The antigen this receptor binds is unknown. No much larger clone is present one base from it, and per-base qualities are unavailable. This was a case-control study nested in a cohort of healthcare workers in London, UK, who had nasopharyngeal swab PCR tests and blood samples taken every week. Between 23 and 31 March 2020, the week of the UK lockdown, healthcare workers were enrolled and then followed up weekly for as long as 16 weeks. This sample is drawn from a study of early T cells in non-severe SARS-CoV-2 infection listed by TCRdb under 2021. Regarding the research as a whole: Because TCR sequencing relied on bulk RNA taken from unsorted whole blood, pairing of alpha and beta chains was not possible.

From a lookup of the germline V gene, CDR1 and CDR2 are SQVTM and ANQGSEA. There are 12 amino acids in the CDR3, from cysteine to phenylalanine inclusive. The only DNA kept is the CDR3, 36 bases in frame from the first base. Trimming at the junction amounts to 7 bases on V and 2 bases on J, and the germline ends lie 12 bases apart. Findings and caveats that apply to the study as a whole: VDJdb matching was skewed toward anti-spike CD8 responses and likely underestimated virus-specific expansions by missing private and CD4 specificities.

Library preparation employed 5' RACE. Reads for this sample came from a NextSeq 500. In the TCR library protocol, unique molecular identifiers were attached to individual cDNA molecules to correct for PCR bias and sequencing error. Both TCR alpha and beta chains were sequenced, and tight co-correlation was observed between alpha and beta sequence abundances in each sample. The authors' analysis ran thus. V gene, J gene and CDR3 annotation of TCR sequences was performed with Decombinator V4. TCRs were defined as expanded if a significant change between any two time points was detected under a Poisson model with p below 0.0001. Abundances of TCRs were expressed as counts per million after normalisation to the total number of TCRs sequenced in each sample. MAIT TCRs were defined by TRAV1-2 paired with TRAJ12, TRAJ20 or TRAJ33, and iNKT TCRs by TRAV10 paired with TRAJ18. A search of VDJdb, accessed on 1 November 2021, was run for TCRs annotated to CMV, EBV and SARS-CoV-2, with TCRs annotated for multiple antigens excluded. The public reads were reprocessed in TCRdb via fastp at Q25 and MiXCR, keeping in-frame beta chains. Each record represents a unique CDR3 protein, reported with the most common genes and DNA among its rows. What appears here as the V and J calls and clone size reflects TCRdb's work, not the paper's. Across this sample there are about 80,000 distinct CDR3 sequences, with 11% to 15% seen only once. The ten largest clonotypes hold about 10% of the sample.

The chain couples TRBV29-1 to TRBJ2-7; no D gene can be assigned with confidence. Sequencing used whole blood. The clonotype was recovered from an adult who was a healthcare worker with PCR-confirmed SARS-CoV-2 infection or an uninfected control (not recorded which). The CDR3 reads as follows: CSGADRAYEQYF. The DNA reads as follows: TGCAGCGGGGCGGACCGAGCCTACGAGCAGTACTTC.